The 13 T cell receptor beta chains presented below share a single source sample, sequenced in a study of blood T cell repertoires in COVID-19. Assay used: immunoSEQ multiplex PCR; TCRdb lists only in-frame clones, some missing. The sample shows about 120,000 clones, about 91% of them seen only once. Sequencing was performed on peripheral blood. The origin of the receptors is a man aged 45 to 65 with acute or convalescent COVID-19.

The chain links TRBV18 to TRBJ1-1, with D possibly being TRBD1 (6 bases). CDR3 size: 13 residues. The germline CDR1 and CDR2 sequences are KGHSH and LQKENI. V was trimmed by 3 bases and J by 6 bases, leaving 11 bases between them. The CDR3 DNA sequence: TGTGCCAGCTCACCTACAGGGAATGCTGAAGCTTTCTTT. Its protein product is CASSPTGNAEAFF.

The chain joins TRBV12-3 or TRBV12-4 to TRBJ2-7, with no clear D. Between the trimmed V and J ends, which lost 4 bases and 2 bases, there was a span of 9 bases. The length of the CDR3 is 13 residues. DNA of the CDR3: TGTGCCAGCAGTTCTCCGGGTGCCTACGAGCAGTACTTC. This gives the protein CASSSPGAYEQYF.

V and J are TRBV20-1 and TRBJ2-1, with D perhaps TRBD1 (6 bases). CDR1 and CDR2 (germline): DFQATT, SNEGSKA (reference sequence). This CDR3 comprises 11 residues. This CDR3 reads CRGGSYNEQFF. The CDR3 DNA follows: TGCAGAGGGGGTTCATACAATGAGCAGTTCTTC.

The J gene is TRBJ1-1, the V gene TRBV3-1 (or the pseudogene TRBV3-2), with D possibly TRBD1 on 5 matching bases. Trimming removed 4 bases from V and 5 bases from J, with 23 bases in between. CDR3 length: 17 amino acids. Germline CDR1 reads LGHDT; CDR2 reads YNNKEL (reference sequence). The CDR3 DNA reads as TGTGCCAGCAGCCGAACCAGGGTACGGCTGGTTGGGACTGAAGCTTTCTTT. It codes for CASSRTRVRLVGTEAFF.

The rearrangement uses TRBV10-3 and TRBJ1-2, with a possible D match to TRBD1 (5 bases). The CDR3 loop spans 13 amino acids. Looked up from germline, CDR1 is ENHRY and CDR2 is SYGVKD. V was shortened by 2 bases and J by 4 bases, with 8 bases between the two germline ends. CDR3 loop: CAISEPDSYGYTF. DNA for the CDR3: TGTGCCATCAGTGAGCCCGACAGCTATGGCTACACCTTC.

The V gene is TRBV3-1 (or the pseudogene TRBV3-2), the J gene TRBJ2-1; D might be TRBD1 (6 bases). The CDR3 contains 13 residues. Germline loops: CDR1 LGHDT, CDR2 YNNKEL (reference sequence). Trimming took 4 bases from V and 6 from J, leaving 10 bases between them. The CDR3, as DNA: TGTGCCAGCAGCCCCTGGGGGCCCAATGAGCAGTTCTTC. As protein: CASSPWGPNEQFF.

V is TRBV18 and J is TRBJ1-2; D ambiguous. Germline CDR1 reads KGHSH; CDR2 reads LQKENI. The CDR3 has 15 amino acids. V was pared by 2 bases and J by 3 bases, with 13 bases between. The CDR3 nucleotides are TGTGCCAGCTCACCAGCGGAGGCCGGGGACTATGGCTACACCTTC. Encoded protein: CASSPAEAGDYGYTF.

The rearrangement uses TRBV2 and TRBJ1-5; possible D gene TRBD1, 6 bases. The ends were cut back, 6 bases at V and 3 bases at J, with 12 bases in the middle. The CDR3 is 14 residues long. Germline-derived CDR1 and CDR2 are SNHLY and FYNNEI. The CDR3 sequence is CASRGGVNNQPQHF. CDR3 coding DNA: TGTGCCAGCAGAGGGGGGGTCAACAATCAGCCCCAGCATTTT. The whole variable domain, remainder taken from reference TRBV2 and TRBJ1-5, is EPEVTQTPSHQVTQMGQEVILRCVPISNHLYFYWYRQILGQKVEFLVSFYNNEISEKSEIFDDQFSVERPDGSNFTLKIRSTKLEDSAMYFCASRGGVNNQPQHFGDGTRLSIL.

This clone occurred a few times. This rearrangement joins TRBV2 to TRBJ1-2; D not certain. Germline CDR1 and CDR2: SNHLY and FYNNEI. The CDR3 totals 12 residues. V lost 2 bases and J 7 bases, leaving 8 bases between the germline ends. This CDR3 reads CASSELSGGYTF. CDR3 nucleotides: TGTGCCAGCAGTGAACTCTCGGGTGGCTACACCTTC.

The chain carries TRBV29-1 and TRBJ1-1; D may be TRBD1 (6 bases). Trimming stripped 5 bases from V and 5 bases from J, with 15 bases between. Germline loops: CDR1 SQVTM, CDR2 ANQGSEA. The CDR3 has 13 residues. This chain's CDR3 is CSVLRGSSTEAFF. DNA for the CDR3: TGCAGCGTTCTTAGGGGGTCGAGTACTGAAGCTTTCTTT.

In this sample, this clone turned up once. The rearrangement links TRBV5-5 to TRBJ1-5; weak D call: TRBD1 (5 bases). The CDR3 loop spans 15 amino acids. The V and J ends lost 3 bases and 5 bases respectively, with 15 bases between them. CDR1 is SGHKS, CDR2 YYEKEE, per germline (reference sequence). The CDR3 region has the DNA TGTGCCAGCAGCTATCAGGGTCTCACCTATCAGCCCCAGCATTTT. This translates into CASSYQGLTYQPQHF.

The chain employs TRBV19 and TRBJ2-3; perhaps TRBD2 as D (6 bases). CDR1 and CDR2 from the germline V gene are LNHDA and SQIVND (reference sequence). The CDR3 has 14 amino acids. Trimming took 4 bases from V and 2 from J, leaving 10 bases between them. Here the CDR3 reads CASSSGGFTDTQYF. The CDR3 nucleotides are TGTGCCAGTAGTAGTGGGGGGTTCACAGATACGCAGTATTTT.

This chain uses TRBV19 with TRBJ2-7, with TRBD1 matching over 7 bases. CDR1 and CDR2 from the germline V gene are LNHDA and SQIVND (reference sequence). V shed 4 bases, J shed 3 bases, and the junction held 6 bases outside the gene matches. The CDR3 is 14 amino acids. DNA for the CDR3: TGTGCCAGTAGTACCAACCGGGACAGCTACGAGCAGTACTTC. This encodes CASSTNRDSYEQYF. The variable domain in full, completed from reference TRBV19 and TRBJ2-7, reads DGGITQSPKYLFRKEGQNVTLSCEQNLNHDAMYWYRQDPGQGLRLIYYSQIVNDFQKGDIAEGYSVSREKKESFPLTVTSAQKNPTAFYLCASSTNRDSYEQYFGPGTRLTVT.